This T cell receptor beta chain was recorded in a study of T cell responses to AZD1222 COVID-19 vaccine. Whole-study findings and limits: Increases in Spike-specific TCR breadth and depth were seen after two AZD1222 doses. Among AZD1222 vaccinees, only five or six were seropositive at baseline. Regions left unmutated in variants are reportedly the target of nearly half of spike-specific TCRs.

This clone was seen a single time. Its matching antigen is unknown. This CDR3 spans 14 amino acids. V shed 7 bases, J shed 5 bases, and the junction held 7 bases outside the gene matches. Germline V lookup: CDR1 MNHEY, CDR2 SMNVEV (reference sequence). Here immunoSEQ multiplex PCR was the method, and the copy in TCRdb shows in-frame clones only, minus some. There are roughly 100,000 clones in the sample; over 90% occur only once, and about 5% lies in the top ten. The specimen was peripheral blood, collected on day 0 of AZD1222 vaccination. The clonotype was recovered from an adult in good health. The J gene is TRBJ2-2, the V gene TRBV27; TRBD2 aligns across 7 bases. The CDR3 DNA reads TGTGCCAGCAAAGCGGGATTAGCTACCGGGGAGCTGTTTTTT. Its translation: CASKAGLATGELFF.